The sequence of this TCR beta chain was determined in a study of T cells in Graves' hyperthyroidism and ophthalmopathy. Whole-study results and caveats: Most thyroid clonotypes expanded above 0.001 were also detected in blood.

The source material, RNA transcripts, was used to amplify TCR beta CDR3 regions. First-round RT-PCR of the TCR CDR3 relied on the HTBI primer set. One entry per CDR3 protein, called by TCRdb with MiXCR from the multiplex PCR reads. The table has roughly 750,000 distinct CDR3 sequences, about 17% seen once. This clonotype occurred many times. What it binds is unknown. The length of the CDR3 is 13 residues. The V end was cut by 2 bases, the J end by 1 base, with 6 bases between. Germline V CDR1 and CDR2: SGDLS, YYNGEE. Diagnoses were established using clinical symptoms, serum thyroxine and TRAb, thyroid ultrasound and orbital computed tomography.

The receptor was isolated from a man between 18 and 29 years old with Graves' hyperthyroidism. Sequencing was performed on blood. V usage is TRBV9 and J usage is TRBJ2-5, with D perhaps matching TRBD1 (6 bases). The CDR3: CASSVDSQETQYF. CDR3 DNA: TGTGCCAGCAGCGTGGACAGCCAAGAGACCCAGTACTTC.